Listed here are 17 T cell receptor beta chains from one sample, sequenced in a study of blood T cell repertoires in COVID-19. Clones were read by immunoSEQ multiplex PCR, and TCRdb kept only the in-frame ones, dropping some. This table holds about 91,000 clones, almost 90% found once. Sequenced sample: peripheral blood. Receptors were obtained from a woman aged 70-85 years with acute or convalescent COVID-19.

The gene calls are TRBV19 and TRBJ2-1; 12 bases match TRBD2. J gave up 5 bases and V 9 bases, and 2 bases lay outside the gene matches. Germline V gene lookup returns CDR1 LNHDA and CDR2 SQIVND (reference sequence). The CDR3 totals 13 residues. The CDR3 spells CASRTSGNNEQFF. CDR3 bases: TGTGCCAGCAGGACTAGCGGGAACAATGAGCAGTTCTTC.

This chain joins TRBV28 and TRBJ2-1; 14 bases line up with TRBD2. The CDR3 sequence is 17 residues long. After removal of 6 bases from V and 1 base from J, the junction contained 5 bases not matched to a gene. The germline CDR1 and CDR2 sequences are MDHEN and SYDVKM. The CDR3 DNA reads TGTGCCAGCAGGGGACTAGCGGGAGCGGGTTCCTACAATGAGCAGTTCTTC. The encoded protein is CASRGLAGAGSYNEQFF.

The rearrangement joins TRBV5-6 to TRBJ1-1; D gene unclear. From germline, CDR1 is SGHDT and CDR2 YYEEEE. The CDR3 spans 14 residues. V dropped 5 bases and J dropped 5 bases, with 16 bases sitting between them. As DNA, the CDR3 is TGTGCCAGCAGTTCGGGGTCTTCGTGGACTGAAGCTTTCTTT. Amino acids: CASSSGSSWTEAFF.

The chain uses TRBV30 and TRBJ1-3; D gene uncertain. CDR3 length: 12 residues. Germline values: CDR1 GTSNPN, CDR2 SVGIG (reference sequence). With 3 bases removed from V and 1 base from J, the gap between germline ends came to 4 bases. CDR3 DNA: TGTGCCTGGAGGGAGTCTGGAAACACCATATATTTT. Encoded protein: CAWRESGNTIYF. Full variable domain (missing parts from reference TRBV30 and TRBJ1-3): SQTIHQWPATLVQPVGSPLSLECTVEGTSNPNLYWYRQAAGRGLQLLFYSVGIGQISSEVPQNLSASRPQDRQFILSSKKLLLSDSGFYLCAWRESGNTIYFGEGSWLTVV.

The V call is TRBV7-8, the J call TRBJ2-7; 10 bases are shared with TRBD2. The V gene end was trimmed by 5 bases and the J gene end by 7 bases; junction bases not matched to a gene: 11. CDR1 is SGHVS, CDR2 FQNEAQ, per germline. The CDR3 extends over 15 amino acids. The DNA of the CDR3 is TGTGCCAGCAGCCCCCGGACTAGCGGAATATGGGAGCAGTACTTC. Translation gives CASSPRTSGIWEQYF.

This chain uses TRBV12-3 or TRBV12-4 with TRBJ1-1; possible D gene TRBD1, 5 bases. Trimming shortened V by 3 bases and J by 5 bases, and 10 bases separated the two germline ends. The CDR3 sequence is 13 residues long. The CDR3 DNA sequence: TGTGCCAGCAGTTTTGGGCAGGGAACTGAAGCTTTCTTT. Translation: CASSFGQGTEAFF.

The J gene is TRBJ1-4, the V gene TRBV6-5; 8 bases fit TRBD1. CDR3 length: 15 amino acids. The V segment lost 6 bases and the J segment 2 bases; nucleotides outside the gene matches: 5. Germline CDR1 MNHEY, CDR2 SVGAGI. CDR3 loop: CASRGRGPTNEKLFF. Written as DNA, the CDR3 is TGTGCCAGCAGGGGCAGGGGGCCTACTAATGAAAAACTGTTTTTT.

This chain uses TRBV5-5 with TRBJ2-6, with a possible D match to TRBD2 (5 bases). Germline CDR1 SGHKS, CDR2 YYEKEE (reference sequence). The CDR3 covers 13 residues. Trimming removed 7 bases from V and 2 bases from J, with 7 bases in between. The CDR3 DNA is TGTGCCAGCGTCGGGGCTGGGGCCAACGTCCTGACTTTC. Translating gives CASVGAGANVLTF.

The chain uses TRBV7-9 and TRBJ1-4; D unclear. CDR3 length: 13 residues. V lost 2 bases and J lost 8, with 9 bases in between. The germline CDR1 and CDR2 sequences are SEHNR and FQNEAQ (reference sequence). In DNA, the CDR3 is TGTGCCAGCAGCTTAACCGGGAAGGAAAAACTGTTTTTT. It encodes CASSLTGKEKLFF.

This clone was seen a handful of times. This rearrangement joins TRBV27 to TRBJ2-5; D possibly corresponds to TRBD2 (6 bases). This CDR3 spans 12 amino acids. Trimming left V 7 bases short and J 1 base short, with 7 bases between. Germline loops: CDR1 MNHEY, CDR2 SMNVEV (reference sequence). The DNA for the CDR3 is TGTGCCAGCACTAGCGCCCAAGAGACCCAGTACTTC. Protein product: CASTSAQETQYF.

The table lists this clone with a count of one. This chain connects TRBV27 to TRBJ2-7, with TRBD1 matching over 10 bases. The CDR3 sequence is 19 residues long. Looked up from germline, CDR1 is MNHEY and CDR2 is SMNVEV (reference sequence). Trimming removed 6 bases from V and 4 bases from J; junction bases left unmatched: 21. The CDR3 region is CASSPQPTYPGTGVYEQYF. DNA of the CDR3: TGTGCCAGCAGCCCCCAACCAACTTACCCTGGGACAGGGGTGTACGAGCAGTACTTC.

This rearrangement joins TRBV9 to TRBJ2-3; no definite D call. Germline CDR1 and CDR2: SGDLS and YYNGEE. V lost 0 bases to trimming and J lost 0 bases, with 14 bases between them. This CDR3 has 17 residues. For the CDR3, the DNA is TGTGCCAGCAGCGTAGACCCAGCTCTGACTAGCACAGATACGCAGTATTTT. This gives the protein CASSVDPALTSTDTQYF.

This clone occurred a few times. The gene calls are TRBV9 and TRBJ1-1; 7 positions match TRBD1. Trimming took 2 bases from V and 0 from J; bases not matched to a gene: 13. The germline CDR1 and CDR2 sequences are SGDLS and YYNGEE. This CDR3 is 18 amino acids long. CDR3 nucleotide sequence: TGTGCCAGCAGCGTCATTTCGGGACAGACTTATATGAACACTGAAGCTTTCTTT. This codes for CASSVISGQTYMNTEAFF.

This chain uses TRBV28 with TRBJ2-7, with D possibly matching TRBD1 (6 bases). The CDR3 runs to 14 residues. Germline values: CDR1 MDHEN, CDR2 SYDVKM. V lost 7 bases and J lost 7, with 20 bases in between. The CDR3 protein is CASIAAGTRGEQYF. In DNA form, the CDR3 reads TGTGCCAGCATTGCGGCAGGGACAAGAGGAGAGCAGTACTTC. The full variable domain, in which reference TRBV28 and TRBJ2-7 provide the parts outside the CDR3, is DVKVTQSSRYLVKRTGEKVFLECVQDMDHENMFWYRQDPGLGLRLIYFSYDVKMKEKGDIPEGYSVSREKKERFSLILESASTNQTSMYLCASIAAGTRGEQYFGPGTRLTVT.

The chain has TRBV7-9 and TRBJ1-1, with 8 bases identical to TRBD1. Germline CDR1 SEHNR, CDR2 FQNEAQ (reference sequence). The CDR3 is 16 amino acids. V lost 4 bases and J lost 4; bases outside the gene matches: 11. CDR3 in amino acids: CASSSNFGQGGTEAFF. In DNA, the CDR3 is TGTGCCAGCAGCTCAAACTTCGGACAGGGTGGCACTGAAGCTTTCTTT.

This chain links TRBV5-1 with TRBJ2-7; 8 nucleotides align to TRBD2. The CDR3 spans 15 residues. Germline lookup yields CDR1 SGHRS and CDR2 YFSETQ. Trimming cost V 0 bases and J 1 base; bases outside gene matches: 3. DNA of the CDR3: TGCGCCAGCAGCTTGGTTGTAGCGGGGTCCTACGAGCAGTACTTC. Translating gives CASSLVVAGSYEQYF.

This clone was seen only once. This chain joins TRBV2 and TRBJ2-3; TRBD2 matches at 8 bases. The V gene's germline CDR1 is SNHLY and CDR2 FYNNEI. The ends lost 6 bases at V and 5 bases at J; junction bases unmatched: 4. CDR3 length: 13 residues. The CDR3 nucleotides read TGTGCCAGCAGAACAAGCGGGGGAGATACGCAGTATTTT. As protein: CASRTSGGDTQYF.